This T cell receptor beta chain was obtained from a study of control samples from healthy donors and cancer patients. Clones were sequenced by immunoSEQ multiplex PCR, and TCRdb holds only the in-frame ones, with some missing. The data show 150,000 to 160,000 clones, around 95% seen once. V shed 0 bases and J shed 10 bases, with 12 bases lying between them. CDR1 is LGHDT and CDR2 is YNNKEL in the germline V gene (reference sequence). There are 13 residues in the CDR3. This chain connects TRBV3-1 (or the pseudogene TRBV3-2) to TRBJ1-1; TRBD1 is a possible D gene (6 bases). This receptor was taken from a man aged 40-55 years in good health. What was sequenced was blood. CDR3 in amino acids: CASSQEGGAPAFF. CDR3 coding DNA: TGTGCCAGCAGCCAAGAAGGGGGGGCGCCAGCTTTCTTT.